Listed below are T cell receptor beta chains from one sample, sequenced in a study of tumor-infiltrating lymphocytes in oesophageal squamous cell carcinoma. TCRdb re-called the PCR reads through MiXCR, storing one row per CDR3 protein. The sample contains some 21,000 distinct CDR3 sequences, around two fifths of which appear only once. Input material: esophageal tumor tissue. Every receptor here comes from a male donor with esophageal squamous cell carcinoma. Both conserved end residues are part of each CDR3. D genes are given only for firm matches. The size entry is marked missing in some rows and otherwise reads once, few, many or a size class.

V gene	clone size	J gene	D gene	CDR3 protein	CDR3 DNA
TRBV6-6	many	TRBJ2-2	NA	CASSYGASGAGELFF	TGTGCCAGCAGTTACGGAGCCAGCGGCGCCGGGGAGCTGTTTTTT
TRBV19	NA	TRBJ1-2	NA	CASSMSNLANYGYTF	TGTGCCAGTAGTATGAGTAATCTAGCTAACTATGGCTACACCTTC
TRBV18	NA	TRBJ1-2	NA	CASSPNAMRTRDGYTF	TGTGCCAGCTCACCAAACGCGATGCGGACTCGGGATGGCTACACCTTC
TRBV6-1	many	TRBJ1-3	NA	CASTSTGPSGNTIYF	TGTGCCAGCACCTCGACGGGACCCTCTGGAAACACCATATATTTT
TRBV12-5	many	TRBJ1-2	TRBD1	CAGLDRRNGYTF	TGTGCTGGACTGGACAGGAGAAATGGCTACACCTTC
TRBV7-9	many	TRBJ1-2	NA	CASSSLGGLSGYTF	TGTGCCAGCAGCTCTCTGGGGGGTTTGTCGGGCTACACCTTC
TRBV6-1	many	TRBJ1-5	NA	CASSFGGSNQPQHF	TGTGCCAGCAGTTTCGGCGGTTCAAATCAGCCCCAGCATTTT
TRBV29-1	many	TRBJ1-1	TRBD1	CSVGQGGTEAFF	TGCAGCGTTGGACAGGGTGGCACTGAAGCTTTCTTT
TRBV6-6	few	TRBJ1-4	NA	CASSYSAGFGATNEKLFF	TGTGCCAGCAGTTACTCGGCAGGGTTCGGGGCAACTAATGAAAAACTGTTTTTT
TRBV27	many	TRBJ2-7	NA	CASSLRTDSYEQYF	TGTGCCAGCAGTTTAAGGACGGACTCCTACGAGCAGTACTTC
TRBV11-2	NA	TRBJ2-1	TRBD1	CASTWDRTQETQFF	TGTGCCAGCACCTGGGACAGGACACAAGAGACCCAGTTCTTC
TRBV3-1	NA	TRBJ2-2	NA	CASSQGPITGELFF	TGTGCCAGCAGCCAAGGCCCTATAACTGGGGAGCTGTTTTTT
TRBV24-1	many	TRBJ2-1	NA	CATSGEDRTREQFF	TGTGCCACCAGTGGGGAGGACAGGACACGGGAGCAGTTCTTC
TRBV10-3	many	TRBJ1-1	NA	CAISGSGLSLEAFF	TGTGCCATCAGTGGGTCGGGACTCAGTCTTGAAGCTTTCTTT
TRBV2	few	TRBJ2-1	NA	CASSEGGARLSYNEQFF	TGTGCCAGCAGTGAGGGTGGAGCTAGGTTATCCTACAATGAGCAGTTCTTC
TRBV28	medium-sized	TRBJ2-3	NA	CASNPTDTDTQYF	TGTGCCAGCAATCCCACGGACACAGATACGCAGTATTTT
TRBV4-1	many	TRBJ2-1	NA	CASSQGFAGADEQFF	TGCGCCAGCAGCCAAGGGTTCGCAGGGGCAGATGAGCAGTTCTTC
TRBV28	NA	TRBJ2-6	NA	CASSFGELSGANVLTF	TGTGCCAGCAGTTTCGGGGAGCTTTCTGGGGCCAACGTCCTGACTTTC
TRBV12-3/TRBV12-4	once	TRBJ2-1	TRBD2	CASSLSSGGYDEQFF	TGTGCCAGCAGTTTATCGAGCGGGGGGTACGATGAGCAGTTCTTC
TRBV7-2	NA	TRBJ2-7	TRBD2	CASSFGLAGGGYEQYF	TGTGCCAGCAGCTTCGGACTAGCGGGAGGGGGGTACGAGCAGTACTTC
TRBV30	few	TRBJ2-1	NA	CAWSVYWGSSYNEQFF	TGTGCCTGGAGTGTATACTGGGGCAGCTCCTACAATGAGCAGTTCTTC
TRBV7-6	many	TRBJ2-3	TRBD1	CASSQGVNTDTQYF	TGTGCCAGCAGCCAGGGGGTTAACACAGATACGCAGTATTTT
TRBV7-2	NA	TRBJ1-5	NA	CASSLHQGPSQPQHF	TGTGCCAGCAGCTTACATCAGGGACCGAGCCAGCCCCAGCATTTT
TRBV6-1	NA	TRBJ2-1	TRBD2	CASSDASGGGNNEQFF	TGTGCCAGCAGTGATGCCAGCGGGGGGGGAAACAATGAGCAGTTCTTC
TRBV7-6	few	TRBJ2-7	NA	CASSLETEGRNPYEQYF	TGTGCCAGCAGCTTAGAGACGGAGGGGAGGAACCCCTACGAGCAGTACTTC
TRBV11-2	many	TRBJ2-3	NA	CASSLERDSTDTQYF	TGTGCCAGCAGCTTAGAGAGGGACAGCACAGATACGCAGTATTTT
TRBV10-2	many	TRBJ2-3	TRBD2	CASRRTSGLGDTQYF	TGCGCCAGCAGAAGGACTAGCGGGCTCGGAGATACGCAGTATTTT
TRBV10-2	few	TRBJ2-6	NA	CAREIGQAEIWLHLRF	NA
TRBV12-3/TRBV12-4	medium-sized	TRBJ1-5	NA	CASSQGQGNQPQHF	TGTGCCAGCAGCCAGGGGCAGGGTAATCAGCCCCAGCATTTT
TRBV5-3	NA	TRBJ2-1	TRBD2	CASSLAGTSAYNEQFF	TGTGCCAGCAGCTTGGCCGGGACTAGCGCTTACAATGAGCAGTTCTTC
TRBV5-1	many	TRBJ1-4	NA	CASSLGIQAINEKLFF	TGCGCCAGCAGCTTGGGTATACAGGCCATTAATGAAAAACTGTTTTTT
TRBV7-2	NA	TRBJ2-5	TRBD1	CASSSSRQGARETQYF	TGTGCCAGCAGCTCCTCCCGACAGGGCGCGAGGGAGACCCAGTACTTC
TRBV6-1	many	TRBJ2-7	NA	CASRRLGAGSSYEQYF	TGTGCCAGCAGACGACTTGGGGCGGGAAGCTCCTACGAGCAGTACTTC
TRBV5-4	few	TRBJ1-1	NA	CASSPPGTEAFF	TGTGCCAGCAGCCCCCCAGGCACTGAAGCTTTCTTT
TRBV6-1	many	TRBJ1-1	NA	CASTHTFISHQGSTEAFF	TGTGCCAGCACTCACACGTTCATTAGCCACCAGGGATCCACTGAAGCTTTCTTT
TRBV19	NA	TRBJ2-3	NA	CASRTSGFTDTQYF	TGTGCCAGTAGGACCAGCGGGTTCACAGATACGCAGTATTTT
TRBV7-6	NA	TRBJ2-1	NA	CASSLNREIYNEQFF	TGTGCTAGCAGCCTAAACAGGGAGATCTACAATGAGCAGTTCTTC
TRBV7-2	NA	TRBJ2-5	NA	CASSQGSGQETQYF	TGTGCCAGCAGCCAAGGTAGCGGCCAAGAGACCCAGTACTTC
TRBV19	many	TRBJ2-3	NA	CASSMLTDTQYF	TGTGCCAGTAGTATGCTAACAGATACGCAGTATTTT
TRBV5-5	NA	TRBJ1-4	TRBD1	CASSSQGTSTNEKLFF	TGTGCCAGCAGTTCACAGGGGACTTCAACTAATGAAAAACTGTTTTTT
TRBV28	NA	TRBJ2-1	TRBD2	CASSENDGLWRGSLNEQFF	TGTGCCAGCAGTGAGAACGACGGACTCTGGCGGGGGAGCCTCAATGAGCAGTTCTTC
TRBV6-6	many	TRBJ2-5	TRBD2	CASSYTRGGGETQYF	TGTGCCAGCAGTTACACCCGCGGGGGGGGAGAGACCCAGTACTTC
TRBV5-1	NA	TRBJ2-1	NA	CASSSGRGWGETQFF	TGCGCCAGCAGCTCGGGGAGAGGATGGGGGGAGACCCAGTTCTTC